Described below is a single T cell receptor (beta chain) sequence and its context. This clone occurred a few times. The antigen it binds to is not known. Base qualities were left out, and no much larger clone turns up one base away. The CDR3 contains 18 residues, cysteine and phenylalanine counted. Left in the record is the CDR3 DNA by itself, 54 bases read in frame from the first base. For CDR1 and CDR2, the germline V gene (reference sequence) lists SGHNT and YYREEE. Unmatched junction bases come to 15, with V trimmed by 3 bases and J by 6 bases. TCRbeta CDR3 regions were amplified from genomic DNA by means of the immunoSEQ Assay, a bias-controlled multiplex PCR. In the paper's pipeline: The number of nucleated cells in each sample was estimated from the amplification of reference gene primers within the assay. To quantify the absolute abundance of each unique TCRbeta CDR3 rearrangement, sequence reads were collapsed and filtered. For each sample, productive Simpson clonality was calculated as the square root of Simpson's diversity index across productive rearrangements. What TCRdb holds here is the immuneACCESS table cut down to in-frame rearrangements. Part of the clones is not present; checked against another copy, under half of the missing clones reflect an unresolved V gene, and the others are unexplained. V, J and clone size are taken as reported in that table, and D and trimming were inferred from the DNA itself. The sample table holds approximately 490,000 clones, of which approximately 90% were seen once. 0.7% of the sample rests with the top ten.

This specimen belongs to a study of blood T cell repertoires in COVID-19 (dated by TCRdb to 2020 to 2022). About the study as a whole: Collaborator samples came from the United States, Italy and Spain and covered acute and convalescent phases of COVID-19. The prospective study material was composed of cDNA or gDNA derived from T cells, B-cell-depleted T cells, or PBMCs. The dataset comprised deeply sampled blood TCRbeta repertoires from subjects exposed to, actively infected with, or recovered from COVID-19. The repertoires were made available in a free public database intended to serve as a resource for research on the immune response to SARS-CoV-2. Samples came from the ongoing ImmuneRACE study (first 160 participants) plus 1,254 subjects from 6 global collaborators. Sample metadata almost always included a de-identified subject ID, COVID-19 status, age in years and sex. Where HLA class I and class II types were available, the types were taken from metadata supplied by the sample provider, not from assay-based typing.

Points the paper makes about the study in general: The quantity of clinical and demographic metadata differed by source and by participant and was supplied without curation.

Participants in the prospective study were aged roughly 18 to 100 years, lived in more than 20 United States geographic areas, and enrolled through a virtual design. Cohort assignment in the prospective study relied on participant-reported clinical history from a screening survey and a study questionnaire. For ImmuneRACE Cohort 3, a participant was defined as recovered based on two consecutive negative NP/OP PCR tests, clearance by a healthcare professional, or resolution of symptoms. In the prospective study, mobile phlebotomists collected whole blood, serum and a nasopharyngeal or oropharyngeal swab from each participant. Prospective study participants could optionally give additional blood draws and questionnaires over an approximately 2-month period. Blood samples from the prospective study were shipped frozen or at room temperature prior to DNA extraction.

Sequenced sample: PBMCs or T cells enriched from blood (not recorded which). This TCR was sampled from a woman between 18 and 30 years old who had recovered from COVID-19. The receptor chain draws on TRBV5-4 and TRBJ1-6; 7 nucleotides in the junction match TRBD1. The CDR3 protein: CASSSPGQGGVGNSPLHF. At the DNA level, the sequence is TGTGCCAGCAGCTCCCCAGGGCAGGGGGGTGTGGGTAATTCACCCCTCCACTTT. The entire variable domain, with the stretches around the CDR3 drawn from the reference TRBV5-4 and TRBJ1-6 proteins, is ETGVTQSPTHLIKTRGQQVTLRCSSQSGHNTVSWYQQALGQGPQFIFQYYREEENGRGNFPPRFSGLQFPNYSSELNVNALELDDSALYLCASSSPGQGGVGNSPLHFGNGTRLTVT.